The 29 T cell receptor beta chains in this list originate from one sample, sequenced in a study of cytomegalovirus exposure and HLA in healthy donors. TCRdb keeps only in-frame clones here, not all; method: immunoSEQ multiplex PCR. The table has 200,000 to 250,000 clones, around nine tenths seen once. The sequencing sample was made of PBMCs. The receptors originated from a woman aged 18-29 years in good health and CMV-seropositive.

The rearrangement links TRBV7-8 to TRBJ2-2, with unresolved D. CDR1 is SGHVS, CDR2 FQNEAQ, per germline. V shed 6 bases and J shed 0 bases, with 8 bases lying between them. The CDR3 is 14 amino acids. The chain's CDR3 is CASRYLANTGELFF. Written as DNA, the CDR3 is TGTGCCAGCAGGTATCTAGCGAACACCGGGGAGCTGTTTTTT.

This clone was counted once. CDR3 protein: CASTLRGAFSSGNTIYF. The CDR3 bases are TGTGCCAGCACCCTTCGGGGGGCGTTCAGCTCTGGAAACACCATATATTTT. The V call is TRBV11-2, the J call TRBJ1-3; D perhaps matches TRBD1 (6 bases). The CDR3 extends over 17 amino acids. Looked up from germline, CDR1 is SGHAT and CDR2 is FQNNGV. Trimming left V 7 bases short and J 0 bases short, with 19 bases between.

The chain carries TRBV29-1 and TRBJ2-7; TRBD1 matches at 9 bases. After removal of 6 bases from V and 4 bases from J, the junction contained 4 bases not matched to a gene. The CDR3 runs to 12 residues. Per the germline V gene, CDR1 is SQVTM and CDR2 is ANQGSEA. The CDR3 here is CSVGTGTYEQYF. CDR3 in DNA: TGCAGCGTCGGGACAGGGACTTACGAGCAGTACTTC.

The genes are TRBV10-2 and TRBJ1-2; tentative D call: TRBD1 (6 bases). The length of the CDR3 is 14 residues. Germline CDR1 reads WSHSY; CDR2 reads SAAADI. V was shortened by 2 bases and J by 4 bases, with 11 bases between the two germline ends. CDR3 DNA: TGCGCCAGCAGTGAGGCAGGGGACCGCTATGGCTACACCTTC. Protein: CASSEAGDRYGYTF.

The chain joins TRBV4-1 to TRBJ2-2; possibly TRBD1 for D (6 bases). Trimming took off 4 bases at V and 4 bases at J, with 25 bases between the two ends. Germline assignment: CDR1 MGHRA and CDR2 YSYEKL. CDR3 size: 19 residues. CDR3 protein: CASSPRPPIDRSSTGELFF. CDR3 DNA: TGCGCCAGCAGCCCCAGGCCCCCTATTGACAGGTCCTCCACCGGGGAGCTGTTTTTT.

This chain joins TRBV7-9 and TRBJ2-7; no definite D call. CDR1 SEHNR and CDR2 FQNEAQ come from the germline V gene (reference sequence). With 5 bases removed from V and 5 bases from J, the gap between germline ends came to 13 bases. The CDR3 totals 13 residues. The CDR3 coding sequence is TGTGCCAGCAGCCCGTCTCGCGCGAACGAGCAGTACTTC. Translation: CASSPSRANEQYF.

This chain links TRBV6-6 with TRBJ2-7; maybe TRBD1 (6 bases). The germline V gene has CDR1 MNHNY and CDR2 SVGAGI (reference sequence). The CDR3 length is 15 residues. V lost 3 bases and J lost 3, with 15 bases in between. The CDR3 loop reads CASSYGPPQGYEQYF. Written as DNA, the CDR3 is TGTGCCAGCAGTTATGGCCCTCCACAGGGCTACGAGCAGTACTTC.

This sequence joins TRBV29-1 and TRBJ2-5; tentatively, D is TRBD2 (6 bases). The CDR3 length is 16 residues. Trimming left V 7 bases short and J 4 bases short, with 25 bases between. CDR1 SQVTM and CDR2 ANQGSEA come from the germline V gene. The CDR3 DNA reads as TGCAGCGGGAGGAATGGTGCAGGGAGGTCAATAGAGACCCAGTACTTC. Residues: CSGRNGAGRSIETQYF.

The rearrangement links TRBV4-2 to TRBJ2-3; TRBD2 matches 7 bases. The CDR3 sequence is 15 residues long. Trimming removed 0 bases from V and 8 bases from J; junction bases left unmatched: 8. Germline lookup yields CDR1 LGHNA and CDR2 YNFKEQ. The CDR3: CASSQEGGSMGTQYF. The CDR3 DNA sequence: TGTGCCAGCAGCCAAGAAGGCGGGAGTATGGGTACGCAGTATTTT.

CDR3 in amino acids: CAVPADSNTGELFF. The CDR3 DNA reads as TGTGCCGTCCCAGCGGACTCGAACACCGGGGAGCTGTTTTTT. The chain uses TRBV10-3 and TRBJ2-2; D may be TRBD2 (5 bases). Looked up from germline, CDR1 is ENHRY and CDR2 is SYGVKD. V lost 11 bases to trimming and J lost 0 bases, with 13 bases between them. The CDR3 contains 14 residues.

V gene TRBV2 combines with J gene TRBJ1-4, with a tentative D call TRBD1 (5 bases). The CDR3 is 17 residues long. V lost 0 bases to trimming and J lost 6 bases, with 17 bases between them. Germline CDR1 reads SNHLY; CDR2 reads FYNNEI. CDR3 coding DNA: TGTGCCAGCAGTGAAGCGCTTGATGACAGCCCCGATGAAAAACTGTTTTTT. Its translation is CASSEALDDSPDEKLFF.

The chain joins TRBV28 to TRBJ2-5; possibly TRBD2 for D (6 bases). This CDR3 has 14 residues. In germline, CDR1 is MDHEN, CDR2 SYDVKM. Trimming took off 3 bases at V and 5 bases at J, with 13 bases between the two ends. CDR3 bases: TGTGCCAGCAGTTTCCCGGGGGAAGGGGAGACCCAGTACTTC. As protein: CASSFPGEGETQYF.

This chain connects TRBV5-4 to TRBJ2-7; TRBD2 matches 10 bases. V gave up 2 bases and J gave up 1 base; unmatched junction bases: 6. This CDR3 contains 16 residues. Germline V lookup: CDR1 SGHNT, CDR2 YYREEE (reference sequence). CDR3 DNA: TGTGCCAGCAGCTTATCAGCGGGAGGGGGGTCCTACGAGCAGTACTTC. Its translation is CASSLSAGGGSYEQYF.

The chain uses TRBV5-1 and TRBJ2-1; 11 positions match TRBD2. The germline CDR1 and CDR2 sequences are SGHRS and YFSETQ. J lost 6 bases, V lost 0 bases, and 8 bases had no gene match. The CDR3 length is 17 residues. The CDR3 sequence: CASSLGPAGTSGNEQFF. CDR3 in DNA: TGCGCCAGCAGCTTGGGCCCGGCCGGGACTAGCGGCAATGAGCAGTTCTTC.

This clone was recorded a few times. The chain couples TRBV6-1 to TRBJ1-4; D ambiguous. Trimming took 9 bases from V and 5 from J, leaving 4 bases between them. The CDR3 length is 10 residues. Germline CDR1 reads MNHNS; CDR2 reads SASEGT. CDR3 DNA: TGTGCCAGTAGAAATGAAAAACTGTTTTTT. It yields the protein CASRNEKLFF.

The chain employs TRBV5-6 and TRBJ1-3; 7 nucleotides line up with TRBD1. The CDR3 has 15 residues. The junction had 4 bases not matched to a gene; V was cut back by 4 bases and J by 0 bases. From germline, CDR1 is SGHDT and CDR2 YYEEEE. CDR3 in amino acids: CASSGGQFSGNTIYF. CDR3 nucleotides: TGTGCCAGCAGCGGGGGACAGTTCTCTGGAAACACCATATATTTT. The complete variable domain, with remaining parts taken from reference TRBV5-6 and TRBJ1-3, reads DAGVTQSPTHLIKTRGQQVTLRCSPKSGHDTVSWYQQALGQGPQFIFQYYEEEERQRGNFPDRFSGHQFPNYSSELNVNALLLGDSALYLCASSGGQFSGNTIYFGEGSWLTVV.

The chain couples TRBV29-1 to TRBJ1-1, with 7 bases that match TRBD1. This CDR3 has 13 residues. Germline CDR1 SQVTM, CDR2 ANQGSEA. J gave up 3 bases and V 4 bases, and 5 bases lay outside the gene matches. The CDR3 spells CSVARQGDTEAFF. In DNA form, the CDR3 reads TGCAGCGTTGCAAGGCAGGGGGACACTGAAGCTTTCTTT.

This clone was counted a few times. V is TRBV14 and J is TRBJ2-7, with D perhaps TRBD2 (5 bases). Per the germline V gene, CDR1 is SGHDN and CDR2 is FVKESK. Trimming cost V 2 bases and J 5 bases, with 10 bases left between them. CDR3 length equals 13 residues. CDR3 nucleotide sequence: TGTGCCAGCAGCCAATATTCGGGAAACGAGCAGTACTTC. Translated, it gives CASSQYSGNEQYF. The variable domain in full, with the rest retrieved from reference TRBV14 and TRBJ2-7, is EAGVTQFPSHSVIEKGQTVTLRCDPISGHDNLYWYRRVMGKEIKFLLHFVKESKQDESGMPNNRFLAERTGGTYSTLKVQPAELEDSGVYFCASSQYSGNEQYFGPGTRLTVT.

This sequence joins TRBV28 and TRBJ1-1; D perhaps matches TRBD1 (5 bases). V lost 8 bases to trimming and J lost 1 base, with 11 bases between them. CDR3 length: 13 amino acids. Germline V CDR1 and CDR2: MDHEN, SYDVKM. CDR3 sequence reads: CASLITGNTEAFF. The CDR3 nucleotides read TGTGCCAGCCTAATCACAGGGAACACTGAAGCTTTCTTT.

The chain is built from TRBV27 and TRBJ1-5; 9 nucleotides align to TRBD1. The germline gives CDR1 MNHEY, CDR2 SMNVEV (reference sequence). After removal of 3 bases from V and 9 bases from J, the junction contained 6 bases not matched to a gene. This CDR3 has 14 residues. CDR3 in DNA: TGTGCCAGCAGTTTGGGACAGGGCGCTAGGCCCCAGCATTTT. Protein: CASSLGQGARPQHF.

This clone has a handful of counts. The chain combines TRBV28 with TRBJ2-7; 8 nucleotides line up with TRBD1. Per the germline V gene, CDR1 is MDHEN and CDR2 is SYDVKM. This CDR3 is 13 amino acids long. Trimming removed 8 bases from V and 3 bases from J; junction bases left unmatched: 6. The CDR3 region has the DNA TGTGCCAGCGCCAGGGACAGGAACTACGAGCAGTACTTC. This sequence encodes CASARDRNYEQYF.

The chain joins TRBV28 to TRBJ2-1; D is possibly TRBD1 (6 bases). CDR1 is MDHEN, CDR2 SYDVKM, per germline. V was clipped by 5 bases and J by 5 bases, with 19 bases between them. This CDR3 has 16 amino acids. The CDR3 region has the DNA TGTGCCAGCAGTAACCTAATAGACAGGACCCACAATGAGCAGTTCTTC. It encodes CASSNLIDRTHNEQFF.

This clone appeared a few times. The chain is built from TRBV28 and TRBJ2-7; TRBD1 might be the D (5 bases). The V end lost 3 bases, the J end lost 4 bases, and 13 bases lay between the germline ends. Per germline, CDR1 MDHEN and CDR2 SYDVKM. The CDR3 covers 14 residues. CDR3 sequence (DNA): TGTGCCAGCAGTTTCAACAGGCGTAGGTACGAGCAGTACTTC. Translation gives CASSFNRRRYEQYF.

This clone appeared once. The chain uses TRBV28 and TRBJ2-1, with D perhaps TRBD2 (6 bases). The ends were cut back, 5 bases at V and 10 bases at J, with 27 bases in the middle. This CDR3 region has 17 residues. The V gene's germline CDR1 is MDHEN and CDR2 SYDVKM. CDR3 sequence reads: CASSTPTFSVPRGEQFF. In nucleotides, the CDR3 is TGTGCCAGCAGTACCCCTACGTTCAGCGTCCCCCGGGGGGAGCAGTTCTTC.

V usage is TRBV5-1 and J usage is TRBJ1-3; the match to TRBD1 covers 9 bases. Germline loops: CDR1 SGHRS, CDR2 YFSETQ. This CDR3 is built from 14 residues. The ends lost 3 bases at V and 7 bases at J; junction bases unmatched: 5. CDR3 sequence: CASSSSGTGNTIYF. The CDR3 DNA sequence: TGCGCCAGCAGCTCCTCCGGGACAGGGAACACCATATATTTT.

This clone appeared once. J is TRBJ1-2 and V is TRBV29-1; maybe TRBD1 (6 bases). The V gene lost 0 bases and the J gene lost 4 bases, with 12 bases spanning the gap. The length of the CDR3 is 14 residues. Germline CDR1 and CDR2: SQVTM and ANQGSEA. The chain's CDR3 is CSVEDKAGAYGYTF. The DNA for the CDR3 is TGCAGCGTTGAAGATAAGGCAGGGGCCTATGGCTACACCTTC.

This clone came up a few times. The chain links TRBV28 to TRBJ1-2; tentative D call: TRBD1 (6 bases). Trimming took off 10 bases at V and 4 bases at J, with 13 bases between the two ends. The CDR3 length is 12 residues. Germline lookup yields CDR1 MDHEN and CDR2 SYDVKM. The CDR3 spells CATARGGYGYTF. CDR3 nucleotide sequence: TGTGCCACCGCGAGGGGGGGCTATGGCTACACCTTC.

The genes are TRBV28 and TRBJ2-1; D is possibly TRBD1 (6 bases). V lost 6 bases and J 4 bases, leaving 16 bases between the germline ends. CDR3 length: 15 amino acids. CDR1 MDHEN and CDR2 SYDVKM come from the germline V gene. The CDR3 protein is CASRGQNPSYNEQFF. DNA for the CDR3: TGTGCCAGCAGAGGACAGAATCCTTCTTACAATGAGCAGTTCTTC.

The chain has TRBV5-5 and TRBJ2-7; D is perhaps TRBD1 (5 bases). This CDR3 region has 15 residues. Trimming left V 7 bases short and J 1 base short, with 18 bases between. Per germline, CDR1 SGHKS and CDR2 YYEKEE (reference sequence). CDR3 bases: TGTGCCAGCTGCCCAAGTCCGACAGCATCCTACGAGCAGTACTTC. Its translation: CASCPSPTASYEQYF.